The rows below give T cell receptor beta chains drawn from one sample of a study of early T cells in non-severe SARS-CoV-2 infection. Each CDR3 protein gets one entry after TCRdb re-called the 5' RACE reads with MiXCR. The sample shows 35,000 to 40,000 distinct CDR3 sequences, 5.3% of them seen only once. Specimen: whole blood. The receptors originated from an adult who was a healthcare worker with PCR-confirmed SARS-CoV-2 infection or an uninfected control (not recorded which). Both conserved end residues are part of each CDR3. D genes are given only for firm matches. Clone size, where shown, is once, few, many, or a class for clones that have expanded.

TRBD2	TRBV18	TRBJ2-1	many	TGTGCCAGCTCCGAAGCGGGGGGAACCTACAATGAGCAGTTCTTC	CASSEAGGTYNEQFF
-	TRBV11-2	TRBJ1-6	many	TGTGCCAGCAGCTCCCGGTTGTGGGATAATTCACCCCTCCACTTT	CASSSRLWDNSPLHF
TRBD1	TRBV20-1	TRBJ2-4	many	TGCAGTGCTAGAGATAACAGGGGGAGTATAAACATTCAGTACTTC	CSARDNRGSINIQYF
-	TRBV6-2/TRBV6-3	TRBJ2-5	-	TGTGCCAGCAGCCCGCCGGGACGGAAAATTCAAGAGACCCAGTACTTC	CASSPPGRKIQETQYF
TRBD2	TRBV20-1	TRBJ2-1	-	TGCAGTGCTCTAGAGGCAATTCAGCGGGGGATGGATGAGCAGTTCTTC	CSALEAIQRGMDEQFF
-	TRBV12-3/TRBV12-4	TRBJ1-5	few	TGTGCCAGCAGACCCAACTCCGGCCCCCAGCATTTT	CASRPNSGPQHF
-	TRBV5-4	TRBJ2-1	many	TGTGCCAGCAGCTTGGTCGGGACATCCCTCGGGAATGAGCAGTTCTTC	CASSLVGTSLGNEQFF
TRBD1	TRBV24-1	TRBJ2-3	-	TGTGCCACCGCAGGGGGTGGTAGCACAGATACGCAGTATTTT	CATAGGGSTDTQYF
TRBD2	TRBV7-6	TRBJ2-7	many	TGTGCCAGCAGCTTAACGACTAGCGGGAGCTACGAGCAGTACTTC	CASSLTTSGSYEQYF
-	TRBV19	TRBJ1-2	many	TGTGCCAGTAGTGCGGGGGCAACTGGAAACTATGGCTACACCTTC	CASSAGATGNYGYTF
TRBD2	TRBV11-3	TRBJ2-1	many	TGTGCCAGCAGCTTCGCCCGAAGAGCGGGAGGGAATGAGCAGTTCTTC	CASSFARRAGGNEQFF
TRBD1	TRBV6-6	TRBJ1-1	many	TGTGCCAGCAGCCGGGACAGGGACGTGAACACTGAAGCTTTCTTT	CASSRDRDVNTEAFF
TRBD1	TRBV6-5	TRBJ1-2	many	TGTGCCAGCAGTTCCAGGGGGCTTAACTATGGCTACACCTTC	CASSSRGLNYGYTF
TRBD1	TRBV28	TRBJ1-5	-	TGTGCCAGCAGTTTATGGGGGACAGAGAATCAGCCCCAGCATTTT	CASSLWGTENQPQHF
-	TRBV12-3/TRBV12-4	TRBJ2-3	many	TGTGCCAGCAGTGTCTACGGTACGCAGTATTTT	CASSVYGTQYF
TRBD1	TRBV2	TRBJ2-2	few	TGTGCCAGCAGTGGACAGGGGGCGGGCGGGGAGCTGTTTTTT	CASSGQGAGGELFF
-	TRBV2	TRBJ2-7	-	TGTGCCAGCAGTGAAGACGCTGGCCCCTACGAGCAGTACTTC	CASSEDAGPYEQYF
-	TRBV7-3	TRBJ2-5	many	TGTGCCAGCAGTTCCCTCGGAAGGAGGGACGAGACCCAGTACTTC	CASSSLGRRDETQYF
-	TRBV5-6	TRBJ2-7	-	TGTGCCAGCAGCTTGATCGCTAGCTCCTACGAGCAGTACTTC	CASSLIASSYEQYF
TRBD1	TRBV18	TRBJ2-7	many	TGTGCCAGCTCACCCGGGACAGGGGCCGAGCAGTACTTC	CASSPGTGAEQYF
-	TRBV5-1	TRBJ2-5	few	TGCGCCAGCAGCGTGGACGTCGGGACGCCGAGGAGCGAGACCCAGTACTTC	CASSVDVGTPRSETQYF
-	TRBV7-9	TRBJ2-3	once	TGTGCCAGCAGCTCTGAGTGGAGAGATACGCAGTATTTT	CASSSEWRDTQYF
-	TRBV6-2/TRBV6-3	TRBJ1-5	few	TGTGCCAGCAGTTACGGGGGGGGACGGCAGCCCCAGCATTTT	CASSYGGGRQPQHF
-	TRBV3-1	TRBJ1-1	many	TGTGCCAGCAGCCAAGATACTGCTCTGGTGGGGGAAGCTTTCTTT	CASSQDTALVGEAFF
TRBD2	TRBV25-1	TRBJ2-1	many	TGTGCCAGCAGTGAATCCGCCAGGCCAAGAACGTCTAGCGGGCACAATGAGCAGTTCTTC	CASSESARPRTSSGHNEQFF
-	TRBV9	TRBJ1-2	many	TGTGCCAGCACCCAAAGCTCAGGGTGGAGCAACTATGGCTACACCTTC	CASTQSSGWSNYGYTF
TRBD1	TRBV20-1	TRBJ2-7	many	TGCAGTGCTAGAGATGGTAGGGCAGGGGGCTCCGAGCAGTACTTC	CSARDGRAGGSEQYF
-	TRBV6-5	TRBJ1-2	many	TGTGCCAGCAGCTCGAACAGGTGGCAAGGTGATGGCTACACCTTC	CASSSNRWQGDGYTF
-	TRBV10-1	TRBJ1-5	many	TGCGCCAGCAGTGAGTCCCCGAGCCAGCCCCAGCATTTT	CASSESPSQPQHF
TRBD2	TRBV28	TRBJ2-7	-	TGTGCCAGCAGTTTAACGGCTAGCGGGAGACTCGAGCAGTACTTC	CASSLTASGRLEQYF
TRBD2	TRBV7-2	TRBJ2-3	-	TGTGCCAGCAGCCCACCGGGGGGAGATACGCAGTATTTT	CASSPPGGDTQYF
-	TRBV14	TRBJ2-3	few	TGTGCCAGCAGCCAAGCTGAATGGGGTTCGGATACGCAGTATTTT	CASSQAEWGSDTQYF
-	TRBV12-3/TRBV12-4	TRBJ2-3	many	TGTGCCAGCAGCCGACAGGCTGGAGATACGCAGTATTTT	CASSRQAGDTQYF
TRBD1	TRBV7-8	TRBJ2-5	many	TGTGCCAGCAGATGGCGACAGGGTTCGGGGGAGACCCAGTACTTC	CASRWRQGSGETQYF
-	TRBV30	TRBJ2-6	-	TGTGCCTCCTCCTTCGGGACAACCAACGTCCTGACTTTC	CASSFGTTNVLTF
-	TRBV2	TRBJ2-1	many	TGTGCCAGCAGGCCCTCCCTCGGGACTGATTACAATGAGCAGTTCTTC	CASRPSLGTDYNEQFF
TRBD2	TRBV19	TRBJ2-5	-	TGTGCCAGTAGCAAAAACCCTCATATAGCGGGAGAAGAGACCCAGTACTTC	CASSKNPHIAGEETQYF
TRBD1	TRBV20-1	TRBJ1-6	-	TGCAGTGCTAGAGGACAGGGGAGAAGTAATTCACCCCTCCACTTT	CSARGQGRSNSPLHF
-	TRBV12-3/TRBV12-4	TRBJ1-3	many	TGTGCCAGCAGTTTATGGTCCGGAAACACCATATATTTT	CASSLWSGNTIYF
-	TRBV19	TRBJ1-5	few	TGTGCCAGTAACCTGGGAAGAGGCAATCAGCCCCAGCATTTT	CASNLGRGNQPQHF